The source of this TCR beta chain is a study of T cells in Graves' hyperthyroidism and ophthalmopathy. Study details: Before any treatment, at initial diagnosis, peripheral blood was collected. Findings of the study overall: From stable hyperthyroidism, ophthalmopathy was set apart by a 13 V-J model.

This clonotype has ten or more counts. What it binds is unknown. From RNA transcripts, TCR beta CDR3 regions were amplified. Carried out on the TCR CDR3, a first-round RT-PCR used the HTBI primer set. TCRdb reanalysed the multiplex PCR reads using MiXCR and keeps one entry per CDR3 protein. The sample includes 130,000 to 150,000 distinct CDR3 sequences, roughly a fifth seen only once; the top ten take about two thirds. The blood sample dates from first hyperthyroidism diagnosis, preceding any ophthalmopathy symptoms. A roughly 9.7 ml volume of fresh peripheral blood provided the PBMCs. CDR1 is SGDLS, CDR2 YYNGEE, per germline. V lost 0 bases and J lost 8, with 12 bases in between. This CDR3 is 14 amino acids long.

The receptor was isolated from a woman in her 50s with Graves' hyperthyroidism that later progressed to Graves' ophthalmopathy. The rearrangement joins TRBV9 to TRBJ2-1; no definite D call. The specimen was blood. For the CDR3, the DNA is TGTGCCAGCAGCGTAGAGGTCCGCGCTGATGAGCAGTTCTTC. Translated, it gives CASSVEVRADEQFF.